This entry describes one T cell receptor (beta chain). The target of this receptor is not known. Base-call qualities are not available, and no considerably larger clone is one nucleotide away. This specimen belongs to a study of blood T cell repertoires in COVID-19 (TCRdb year 2020). As for the study more broadly: Samples from collaborators originated in the United States, Italy and Spain and spanned both the acute and convalescent phases of COVID-19. The prospective study material was composed of cDNA or gDNA derived from T cells, B-cell-depleted T cells, or PBMCs. Subjects who had been exposed to COVID-19, were actively infected with it, or had recovered from it provided the deeply sampled blood TCRbeta repertoires that made up the dataset. A freely available public database, intended as a resource for researchers studying the immune response to SARS-CoV-2, is where the repertoires were released. The samples were drawn from the first 160 participants of the ongoing ImmuneRACE study and from about 1,200 subjects provided by 6 global collaborators. Nearly every sample came with metadata listing a de-identified subject ID, COVID-19 status, age in years and sex. Where HLA class I and class II types were available, the types were taken from metadata supplied by the sample provider, not from assay-based typing. The full study reports these points: How much clinical and demographic metadata was included differed by source and by participant, and the metadata was provided uncurated.

TCRbeta CDR3 regions were amplified from genomic DNA using the immunoSEQ Assay, a bias-controlled multiplex PCR. In the authors' own workflow: Within the assay, amplification of reference gene primers was used to estimate how many nucleated cells each sample contained. Sequence reads were collapsed and filtered to measure the absolute abundance of every unique TCRbeta CDR3 rearrangement. For each sample, productive Simpson clonality was calculated as the square root of Simpson's diversity index over productive rearrangements. In TCRdb, the immuneACCESS table is reduced to in-frame sequences with V and J assigned. These tables do not hold every clone; where another copy was compared, an unresolved V gene accounts for under half, and the others remain unexplained. V, J and clone size derive from that table, while D and trimming were established from the DNA sequence. This sample is represented by approximately 210,000 clones; around 80% of them were singletons. The leading ten clones occupy 17% of the sample.

Enrolling through a virtual design, the prospective study's participants ranged in age from roughly 18 to 89 years and lived across some 23 United States geographic areas. To assign participants to cohorts, the prospective study relied on clinical history that participants themselves reported in a screening survey and a study questionnaire. In the prospective study, mobile phlebotomists collected whole blood, serum and a nasopharyngeal or oropharyngeal swab from each participant. Additional blood draws and questionnaires over an approximately two-month period could optionally be provided by prospective study participants. Before DNA extraction, prospective study blood samples were shipped either frozen or at room temperature. Source material: PBMCs or T cells enriched from blood (not recorded which). This receptor was taken from a woman in her forties or fifties with acute COVID-19.

The CDR3 protein sequence reads: CASSTDSGMNTEAFF. The DNA is as follows: TGTGCCAGCTCAACGGACAGCGGGATGAACACTGAAGCTTTCTTT. The chain links TRBV18 with TRBJ1-1; the D segment could be TRBD1, given 6 matching bases. CDR1 and CDR2 (KGHSH, LQKENI) derive from the germline V gene. Trimming removed 5 bases from V and 0 bases from J, leaving 13 bases between the germline ends. Including cysteine and phenylalanine, the CDR3 has 15 amino acids. Only the CDR3 DNA is retained, 45 bases long and in frame from the first base.